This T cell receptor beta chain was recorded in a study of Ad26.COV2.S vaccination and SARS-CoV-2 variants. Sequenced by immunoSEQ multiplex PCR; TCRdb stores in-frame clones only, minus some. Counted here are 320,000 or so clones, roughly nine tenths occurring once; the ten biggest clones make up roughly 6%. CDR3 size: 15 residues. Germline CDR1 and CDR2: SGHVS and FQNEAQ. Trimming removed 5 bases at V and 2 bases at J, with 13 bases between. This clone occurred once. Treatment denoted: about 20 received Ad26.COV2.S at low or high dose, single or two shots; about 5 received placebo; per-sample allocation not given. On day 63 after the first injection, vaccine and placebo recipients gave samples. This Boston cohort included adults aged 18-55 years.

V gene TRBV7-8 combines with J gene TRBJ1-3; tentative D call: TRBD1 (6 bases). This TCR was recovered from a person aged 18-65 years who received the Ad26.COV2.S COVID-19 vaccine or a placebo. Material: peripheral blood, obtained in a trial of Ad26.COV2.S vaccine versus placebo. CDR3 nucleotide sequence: TGTGCCAGCAGCCCTTTGAAGGGGGCTGGAAACACCATATATTTT. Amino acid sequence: CASSPLKGAGNTIYF.